Given below is one TCR beta chain in context. Its antigen is not identified. This sample was included in a study of cytomegalovirus exposure and HLA in healthy donors. Regarding the study as a whole: Cytomegalovirus association was assigned to 170 or so TCR beta chains. Rare TCR sequences dominated, though some public TCRs recurred in many donors. Evidence from a later analysis indicated that most CMV-associated TCR beta chains looked HLA-restricted.

The PCR ran on 60 Vbeta and 13 Jbeta primers. Clones were sequenced by immunoSEQ multiplex PCR, and TCRdb holds only the in-frame ones, with some missing. The sample has under 120,000 clones; 74% are singletons. The source of this sequence is a man between 50 and 59 years old in good health and CMV-seropositive. Sequenced input: PBMCs.

CDR3 sequence reads: CASGRTMAPYEQYF. The CDR3 coding sequence is TGTGCCAGCGGAAGGACAATGGCCCCCTACGAGCAGTACTTC. The chain links TRBV14 to TRBJ2-7, with D tentatively TRBD1 (5 bases). Deletions cut 8 bases from V and 2 bases from J, with 16 bases between. The CDR3 loop spans 14 amino acids. Germline V gives CDR1 SGHDN, CDR2 FVKESK.